Below, 10 T cell receptor beta chains from the same sample are listed, as sequenced in a study of blood T cell repertoires in COVID-19. The assay was immunoSEQ multiplex PCR, and TCRdb's table has in-frame clones only and misses some. The data show fewer than 350,000 clones, around 87% seen once. The sample comprised PBMCs or T cells enriched from blood (not recorded which). Source of these receptors: a woman aged 18-29 years with acute COVID-19.

The rearrangement uses TRBV11-2 and TRBJ1-1, with TRBD1 matching over 8 bases. The CDR3 covers 16 residues. V was clipped by 1 base and J by 2 bases; unmatched bases: 6. The germline gives CDR1 SGHAT, CDR2 FQNNGV. In DNA, the CDR3 is TGTGCCAGCAGCTTAGGGGACAGGACATTTAACACTGAAGCTTTCTTT. Encoded protein: CASSLGDRTFNTEAFF.

The gene calls are TRBV7-6 and TRBJ1-2; 8 bases map to TRBD1. CDR1 and CDR2 from the germline V gene are SGHVS and FNYEAQ. V lost 4 bases and J lost 5; bases outside the gene matches: 3. The CDR3 is 13 residues long. CDR3 in amino acids: CASSSGQGYGYTF. CDR3 nucleotide sequence: TGTGCCAGCAGCTCCGGACAGGGATATGGCTACACCTTC.

The chain couples TRBV30 to TRBJ2-7, with TRBD1 identical over 8 bases. CDR3 length: 14 residues. The V gene's germline CDR1 is GTSNPN and CDR2 SVGIG (reference sequence). Trimming took 4 bases from V and 6 from J; bases not matched to a gene: 11. Here the CDR3 DNA reads TGTGCCTGGACCTCGACAGGGGTTCCTGGCGAGCAGTACTTC. Protein product: CAWTSTGVPGEQYF.

The genes are TRBV29-1 and TRBJ2-5; D perhaps matches TRBD2 (6 bases). Germline CDR1 SQVTM, CDR2 ANQGSEA. The CDR3 extends over 14 amino acids. V gave up 0 bases and J gave up 5 bases, with 13 bases separating them. The CDR3 region has the DNA TGCAGCGTTGAAGAGGGGGGAACCTGGGAGACCCAGTACTTC. This gives the protein CSVEEGGTWETQYF.

The chain uses TRBV5-1 and TRBJ2-5; TRBD2 matches 8 bases. Germline CDR1 is SGHRS and CDR2 is YFSETQ. The CDR3 has 14 amino acids. With 2 bases clipped from V and 4 bases from J, the junction kept 4 bases outside the gene matches. In DNA form, the CDR3 reads TGCGCCAGCAGCTTTGGAGCGGGAGTAGAGACCCAGTACTTC. The encoded protein is CASSFGAGVETQYF.

This clone was seen a single time. The chain uses TRBV6-2 or TRBV6-3 and TRBJ1-1; D not resolved. Germline V gene data show CDR1 as MNHEY and CDR2 as SVGEGT. The CDR3 length is 16 residues. The V gene lost 0 bases and the J gene lost 0 bases, with 11 bases spanning the gap. The CDR3 DNA reads TGTGCCAGCAGTTACTCGAGGCAGACTATGAACACTGAAGCTTTCTTT. Translating gives CASSYSRQTMNTEAFF.

V is TRBV7-2 and J is TRBJ1-1; D is ambiguous. The length of the CDR3 is 11 residues. Per the germline V gene, CDR1 is SGHTA and CDR2 is FQGNSA. V was shortened by 2 bases and J by 7 bases, with 5 bases between the two germline ends. Here the CDR3 DNA reads TGTGCCAGCAGCTTACCGGTTGAAGCTTTCTTT. Its protein is CASSLPVEAFF. The full variable domain, completed using reference TRBV7-2 and TRBJ1-1, is GAGVSQSPSNKVTEKGKDVELRCDPISGHTALYWYRQSLGQGLEFLIYFQGNSAPDKSGLPSDRFSAERTGGSVSTLTIQRTQQEDSAVYLCASSLPVEAFFGQGTRLTVV.

This rearrangement joins TRBV19 to TRBJ1-5; 12 bases are a match to TRBD1. J lost 5 bases, V lost 5 bases, and 7 bases had no gene match. This CDR3 has 16 amino acids. CDR1 LNHDA and CDR2 SQIVND come from the germline V gene (reference sequence). The CDR3 sequence: CASSFRDRGLDQPQHF. DNA for the CDR3: TGTGCCAGTAGTTTCAGGGACAGGGGGCTGGATCAGCCCCAGCATTTT.

This clone was seen once. J is TRBJ1-1 and V is TRBV19; perhaps TRBD1 as D (6 bases). Germline V gene lookup returns CDR1 LNHDA and CDR2 SQIVND (reference sequence). The CDR3 totals 15 residues. Trimming took off 3 bases at V and 4 bases at J, with 15 bases between the two ends. The CDR3 loop reads CASSIGTKGSTEAFF. CDR3 DNA sequence: TGTGCCAGTAGTATTGGGACAAAGGGGTCCACTGAAGCTTTCTTT.

A word on this clone: The junction shows a germline mismatch at one end, possibly a read error. The J gene is TRBJ2-3, the V gene TRBV6-5, with a possible D match to TRBD1 (6 bases). Germline loops: CDR1 MNHEY, CDR2 SVGAGI. The CDR3 loop spans 13 amino acids. This CDR3 is CASSNSGADTQYF. Here the CDR3 DNA reads TGTGCCAGCAGTAACTCAGGGGCAGATACGCAGTATTTT.